This T cell receptor (beta chain) came from a study of cytomegalovirus exposure and HLA in healthy donors. Study summary: As an earlier analysis found, about 200 million T cells yielded some 120 million unique TCR beta sequences.

This clone appeared once. Its antigen is unknown. The CDR3 contains 14 residues. Germline assignment: CDR1 SEHNR and CDR2 FQNEAQ (reference sequence). Trimming cost V 3 bases and J 2 bases, with 10 bases left between them. Notes on the study in general: A highly shared variant cluster was judged a likely technical artifact. There were approximately 150 TCR beta chains listed as cytomegalovirus-associated.

The PCR employed 60 Vbeta primers together with 13 Jbeta primers. Data came from immunoSEQ multiplex PCR; TCRdb stores just in-frame clones and leaves some out. The data hold some 94,000 clones, with approximately 80% observed a single time. The origin of this receptor is a man aged 35-49 years in good health and CMV-seronegative. This sequence joins TRBV7-9 and TRBJ1-2; D gene unclear. Source material: PBMCs. The CDR3 bases are TGTGCCAGCAGCTTTACAACAGTGAACTATGGCTACACCTTC. Translation gives CASSFTTVNYGYTF.